This T cell receptor beta chain was identified during a study of T cell responses to AZD1222 COVID-19 vaccine. Study-level points and caveats: Possibly, clonal diversity was underestimated; donors were largely white British and included more females.

Profiled with immunoSEQ multiplex PCR; TCRdb holds only in-frame clones, not every one. The sample contains about 120,000 clones, more than 80% of which appear only once. This clone was counted a single time. The target antigen is unknown. Deletions cut 0 bases from V and 5 bases from J, with 8 bases between. This CDR3 comprises 13 residues. Per the germline V gene, CDR1 is SGHDT and CDR2 is YYEEEE. The genes are TRBV5-6 and TRBJ2-5; D call uncertain. This receptor was taken from an adult in good health. The starting material was peripheral blood, obtained on day 0 of AZD1222 vaccination. The CDR3 DNA sequence: TGTGCCAGCAGCTTGGAGTTTGCGGAGACCCAGTACTTC. Its protein is CASSLEFAETQYF.